The 13 T cell receptor beta chains reported below all come from one sample, sequenced in a study of blood T cell repertoires in COVID-19. Profiled with immunoSEQ multiplex PCR; TCRdb holds only in-frame clones, not every one. The sample lists tens of thousands of clones; roughly four fifths were seen once. What was sequenced was peripheral blood. These receptors came from a man aged 60 to 69 with COVID-19, enrolled during active disease.

CDR3 nucleotide sequence: TGTGCCATCAGTGATTGGACAGGGACTGAAAAACTGTTTTTT. It encodes CAISDWTGTEKLFF. The rearrangement uses TRBV10-3 and TRBJ1-4; 8 nucleotides agree with TRBD1. V dropped 3 bases and J dropped 7; count of bases not matched to a gene: 4. The CDR3 covers 14 residues. Looked up from germline, CDR1 is ENHRY and CDR2 is SYGVKD.

This clone was observed a few times. The chain uses TRBV4-2 and TRBJ2-2; TRBD2 matches at 8 bases. After removal of 2 bases from V and 6 bases from J, the junction contained 8 bases not matched to a gene. Germline CDR1 reads LGHNA; CDR2 reads YNFKEQ. CDR3 length equals 16 residues. The CDR3 sequence: CASSQRALAGPGELFF. The DNA of the CDR3 is TGTGCCAGCAGCCAAAGAGCCCTAGCGGGTCCCGGGGAGCTGTTTTTT.

The chain combines TRBV5-4 with TRBJ2-7, with TRBD2 matching 7 bases. The CDR3 consists of 14 residues. Germline V CDR1 and CDR2: SGHNT, YYREEE (reference sequence). J gave up 7 bases and V 4 bases, and 11 bases lay outside the gene matches. CDR3 region: CASSTLGGSGEQYF. CDR3 nucleotides: TGTGCCAGCAGCACCTTGGGGGGGTCTGGAGAGCAGTACTTC.

This chain joins TRBV21-1 and TRBJ2-1; TRBD2 is the table's D call and was not checked against the DNA. TRBV21-1 is marked as a pseudogene. CDR3 size: 16 residues. CDR3 sequence: CASSKETSGGYNEQFF. In nucleotides, the CDR3 is TGTGCCAGCAGCAAGGAGACTAGCGGAGGTTACAATGAGCAGTTCTTC.

This clone has more than one count but fewer than ten. The rearrangement uses TRBV19 and TRBJ2-5; perhaps TRBD1 as D (6 bases). V shed 3 bases and J shed 5 bases, with 16 bases lying between them. CDR1 and CDR2 (germline): LNHDA, SQIVND (reference sequence). The CDR3 covers 15 residues. CDR3 region: CASSIADRPRETQYF. Written as DNA, the CDR3 is TGTGCCAGTAGTATCGCCGACAGGCCGAGGGAGACCCAGTACTTC. The whole variable domain, remainder taken from reference TRBV19 and TRBJ2-5, is DGGITQSPKYLFRKEGQNVTLSCEQNLNHDAMYWYRQDPGQGLRLIYYSQIVNDFQKGDIAEGYSVSREKKESFPLTVTSAQKNPTAFYLCASSIADRPRETQYFGPGTRLLVL.

The rearrangement links TRBV6-1 to TRBJ1-3; D is perhaps TRBD1 (6 bases). The CDR3 loop spans 19 amino acids. V was clipped by 2 bases and J by 0 bases, with 20 bases between them. The germline CDR1 and CDR2 sequences are MNHNS and SASEGT. In DNA, the CDR3 is TGTGCCAGCAGTGAAAACTCGGTTCTCCAGGGGCGCTCTGGAAACACCATATATTTT. Encoded protein: CASSENSVLQGRSGNTIYF.

This clone was seen a few times. V is TRBV12-3 or TRBV12-4 and J is TRBJ2-5; D possibly corresponds to TRBD1 (6 bases). The germline V and J ends were trimmed by 4 bases and 5 bases, with 8 bases remaining between them. The CDR3 contains 12 residues. CDR3 sequence (DNA): TGTGCCAGCAGTTGGGGGCCGGAGACCCAGTACTTC. It translates to CASSWGPETQYF.

The V call is TRBV6-2 or TRBV6-3, the J call TRBJ1-6; D is unresolved. In germline, CDR1 is MNHEY, CDR2 SVGEGT. V gave up 6 bases and J gave up 7 bases, with 19 bases separating them. This CDR3 has 16 amino acids. The CDR3 DNA sequence: TGTGCCAGCAGCCGCTCTTCGGATCCGAGGAATTCACCCCTCCACTTT. It is translated as CASSRSSDPRNSPLHF.

The CDR3: CASSSNNLDVSYGYTF. The CDR3 nucleotides are TGTGCCAGCAGCTCGAACAACCTAGACGTTAGCTATGGCTACACCTTC. The chain uses TRBV5-6 and TRBJ1-2; D gene uncertain. V lost 3 bases to trimming and J lost 4 bases, with 19 bases between them. The CDR3 contains 16 residues. The germline gives CDR1 SGHDT, CDR2 YYEEEE.

The chain employs TRBV9 and TRBJ1-6, with D possibly matching TRBD1 (6 bases). Per the germline V gene, CDR1 is SGDLS and CDR2 is YYNGEE. This CDR3 has 14 amino acids. The V end was cut by 0 bases, the J end by 8 bases, with 9 bases between. The DNA for the CDR3 is TGTGCCAGCAGCGTAGAGGCAGGGGATTCACCCCTCCACTTT. Translation gives CASSVEAGDSPLHF.

J is TRBJ2-7 and V is TRBV7-9; D not certain. Germline V gene sequence: CDR1 SEHNR, CDR2 FQNEAQ (reference sequence). With 1 base removed from V and 1 base from J, the gap between germline ends came to 5 bases. The CDR3 contains 13 residues. CDR3 in DNA: TGTGCCAGCAGCTTAGAGGAGTCCTACGAGCAGTACTTC. Encoded protein: CASSLEESYEQYF.

CDR3 DNA: TGTGCCACCAGTGCAAGCCTACTAGCGGGAGGAACCGGGGAGCTGTTTTTT. Translated: CATSASLLAGGTGELFF. This sequence joins TRBV24-1 and TRBJ2-2; 12 bases align to TRBD2. CDR3 length: 17 amino acids. The trim removed 5 bases at V and 5 bases at J, leaving 8 bases unmatched. CDR1 is KGHDR, CDR2 SFDVKD, per germline.

The count of this clone is one. The V call is TRBV2, the J call TRBJ1-2; a possible D gene is TRBD1 (5 bases). Germline V lookup: CDR1 SNHLY, CDR2 FYNNEI. The CDR3 has 15 amino acids. The V end was cut by 11 bases, the J end by 3 bases, with 22 bases between. This chain's CDR3 is CASRRGGTADYGYTF. CDR3 in DNA: TGTGCCTCCCGGAGAGGAGGGACGGCCGACTATGGCTACACCTTC.